Each of the 21 T cell receptor beta chains below was sequenced from the same sample in a study of T cell repertoires in cytomegalovirus infection. These TCRs are of unknown antigen specificity. TCRdb reanalysed the reads using MiXCR and keeps one entry per CDR3 protein. The repertoire consists of approximately 110,000 distinct CDR3 sequences, with around 31% occurring once and the leading ten covering 41%. The sample consisted of CD8+ T cells from cultured PBMCs, taken from culture after CMV antigen stimulation. Receptors were obtained from a human donor in good health (CMV status not recorded). Some clones in this sample may be carry-over from other donors' samples.

The chain joins TRBV7-9 to TRBJ2-3; possibly TRBD2 for D (7 bases). In germline, CDR1 is SEHNR, CDR2 FQNEAQ (reference sequence). This CDR3 is 17 amino acids long. V was trimmed by 5 bases and J by 1 base, leaving 19 bases between them. The CDR3 DNA sequence: TGTGCCAGCAGCCTAGACCCCCGGGGGGCTGGCACAGATACGCAGTATTTT. It specifies CASSLDPRGAGTDTQYF.

A few counts support this clonotype. V usage is TRBV7-9 and J usage is TRBJ1-2, with D unclear. With 2 bases removed from V and 3 bases from J, the gap between germline ends came to 13 bases. CDR1 and CDR2 from the germline V gene are SEHNR and FQNEAQ (reference sequence). The CDR3 has 15 residues. The CDR3 is CASSLWAEGDYGYTF. The CDR3 DNA reads TGTGCCAGCAGCTTATGGGCGGAGGGAGACTATGGCTACACCTTC.

In this sample, this clonotype turned up a few times. This chain joins TRBV4-1 and TRBJ1-5, with TRBD1 as a possible D gene (6 bases). The CDR3 contains 13 residues. Germline V CDR1 and CDR2: MGHRA, YSYEKL. Trimming removed 4 bases from V and 5 bases from J, with 9 bases in between. The CDR3 region is CASSLAGDQPQHF. Here the CDR3 DNA reads TGCGCCAGCAGCCTCGCAGGGGATCAGCCCCAGCATTTT.

J is TRBJ1-2 and V is TRBV2; unclear D gene. This CDR3 spans 13 amino acids. Germline CDR1 SNHLY, CDR2 FYNNEI. V lost 5 bases and J lost 4, with 11 bases in between. CDR3 residues: CASSPTYFYGYTF. The CDR3 nucleotides are TGTGCCAGCAGTCCCACTTATTTCTATGGCTACACCTTC.

The chain is built from TRBV11-2 and TRBJ2-2; TRBD2 is a possible D gene (5 bases). The germline V gene encodes CDR1 SGHAT and CDR2 FQNNGV. The CDR3 loop spans 16 amino acids. With 4 bases removed from V and 3 bases from J, the gap between germline ends came to 15 bases. The CDR3 bases are TGTGCCAGCAGCTCTGCTTGGCTGGAGGACACCGGGGAGCTGTTTTTT. It encodes CASSSAWLEDTGELFF.

The rearrangement joins TRBV28 to TRBJ2-5, with D maybe TRBD1 (5 bases). This CDR3 spans 14 amino acids. V lost 3 bases and J 3 bases, leaving 11 bases between the germline ends. Germline V CDR1 and CDR2: MDHEN, SYDVKM. The CDR3 DNA is TGTGCCAGCAGTTTCGTGCTAGGGGAAGAGACCCAGTACTTC. Its translation is CASSFVLGEETQYF.

The J gene is TRBJ2-4, the V gene TRBV6-1, with D hard to call. V lost 4 bases and J 0 bases, leaving 16 bases between the germline ends. The CDR3 runs to 17 residues. Germline V gene data show CDR1 as MNHNS and CDR2 as SASEGT. In DNA form, the CDR3 reads TGTGCCAGCAGTGTAAGACACTCCGGTTTAGCCAAAAACATTCAGTACTTC. Translated: CASSVRHSGLAKNIQYF.

The rearrangement joins TRBV4-3 to TRBJ2-5; D may be TRBD2 (6 bases). V lost 4 bases and J 1 base, leaving 13 bases between the germline ends. This CDR3 region has 15 residues. Germline V CDR1 and CDR2: LGHNA, YSLEER. The CDR3 sequence is CASSRYLGGQETQYF. CDR3 coding DNA: TGCGCCAGCAGCCGGTATCTGGGGGGCCAAGAGACCCAGTACTTC.

This clonotype appeared a few times. The CDR3 spells CASSQGGKSYGYTF. CDR3 sequence (DNA): TGCGCCAGCAGCCAAGGCGGCAAGAGCTATGGCTACACCTTC. The chain uses TRBV4-1 and TRBJ1-2; D not certain. The CDR3 totals 14 residues. With 1 base removed from V and 4 bases from J, the gap between germline ends came to 10 bases. The germline gives CDR1 MGHRA, CDR2 YSYEKL.

This chain connects TRBV12-3 or TRBV12-4 to TRBJ2-1, with D possibly matching TRBD2 (5 bases). The germline V and J ends were trimmed by 5 bases and 9 bases, with 20 bases remaining between them. CDR3 length: 15 residues. The CDR3 loop is CASSDGLESGSEQFF. CDR3 sequence (DNA): TGTGCCAGCAGTGATGGACTGGAAAGTGGTAGTGAGCAGTTCTTC.

This chain links TRBV5-4 with TRBJ2-5; 8 nucleotides match TRBD1. Germline values: CDR1 SGHNT, CDR2 YYREEE (reference sequence). The CDR3 length is 14 residues. J was trimmed by 7 bases and V by 4 bases; bases with no gene match: 9. The CDR3 nucleotides read TGTGCCAGCAGCGTGGACCCAGGGGGCGGGACCCAGTACTTC. Protein sequence: CASSVDPGGGTQYF.

This clonotype was counted between two and nine times. The J gene is TRBJ2-1, the V gene TRBV6-5; TRBD2 agrees at 15 bases. This CDR3 has 19 amino acids. Germline values: CDR1 MNHEY, CDR2 SVGAGI. V shed 5 bases and J 0 bases; nucleotides not matched to a gene: 8. In DNA, the CDR3 is TGTGCCAGCAGTGGGGGACTAGCGGGGGGATATATCTCCTACAATGAGCAGTTCTTC. This encodes CASSGGLAGGYISYNEQFF.

The chain employs TRBV2 and TRBJ2-5; D might be TRBD2 (7 bases). V was shortened by 6 bases and J by 5 bases, with 28 bases between the two germline ends. Looked up from germline, CDR1 is SNHLY and CDR2 is FYNNEI. The length of the CDR3 is 18 residues. The CDR3 coding sequence is TGTGCCAGCAGGGCCCACCACGGTGTGTGGGGGGGCCCCGAGACCCAGTACTTC. It specifies CASRAHHGVWGGPETQYF.

The chain uses TRBV12-3 or TRBV12-4 and TRBJ2-7, with D perhaps matching TRBD1 (5 bases). The CDR3 has 14 amino acids. The V end was cut by 3 bases, the J end by 5 bases, with 14 bases between. In DNA form, the CDR3 reads TGTGCCAGCAGTTTCAACCCAGGGATCCACGAGCAGTACTTC. It translates to CASSFNPGIHEQYF.

This rearrangement joins TRBV20-1 to TRBJ2-1; D ambiguous. The CDR3 has 17 residues. Germline lookup yields CDR1 DFQATT and CDR2 SNEGSKA (reference sequence). Between the trimmed V and J ends, which lost 0 bases and 0 bases, there was a span of 15 bases. The CDR3 protein is CSARDPLKESSYNEQFF. In DNA, the CDR3 is TGCAGTGCTAGAGATCCGCTTAAGGAGAGCTCCTACAATGAGCAGTTCTTC.

This chain connects TRBV9 to TRBJ2-5; D might be TRBD2 (6 bases). This CDR3 contains 15 residues. The ends were cut back, 2 bases at V and 5 bases at J, with 16 bases in the middle. Germline V gene data show CDR1 as SGDLS and CDR2 as YYNGEE. The CDR3 loop reads CASSVGRNAGETQYF. Written as DNA, the CDR3 is TGTGCCAGCAGCGTGGGGAGGAACGCGGGGGAGACCCAGTACTTC.

In this sample, this clonotype turned up many times. This sequence joins TRBV7-2 and TRBJ2-2; D might be TRBD1 or TRBD2, each matching 5 bases. The V end was cut by 4 bases, the J end by 5 bases, with 26 bases between. The CDR3 has 19 residues. Germline V gene data show CDR1 as SGHTA and CDR2 as FQGNSA. The CDR3 DNA is TGTGCCAGCAGCTCCCATGGGACCCACCTTCGGGAAGGAACCGGGGAGCTGTTTTTT. Translating gives CASSSHGTHLREGTGELFF.

This clonotype was counted at least ten times. The V call is TRBV7-8, the J call TRBJ2-5; no clear D. The V end lost 2 bases, the J end lost 5 bases, and 6 bases lay between the germline ends. The CDR3 totals 12 residues. Germline values: CDR1 SGHVS, CDR2 FQNEAQ. CDR3 sequence (DNA): TGTGCCAGCAGCTTAACATGGGAGACCCAGTACTTC. It translates to CASSLTWETQYF.

The chain couples TRBV11-1 to TRBJ2-7, with TRBD1 matching 7 bases. V shed 5 bases and J 2 bases; nucleotides not matched to a gene: 12. CDR1 is SGHAT, CDR2 FQDESV, per germline (reference sequence). The CDR3 loop spans 16 amino acids. As DNA, the CDR3 is TGTGCCAGCAGCCCTAACCGGGACAGCCTTGCCTACGAGCAGTACTTC. Its translation: CASSPNRDSLAYEQYF. The entire variable domain, with the rest obtained from reference TRBV11-1 and TRBJ2-7, is as follows: EAEVAQSPRYKITEKSQAVAFWCDPISGHATLYWYRQILGQGPELLVQFQDESVVDDSQLPKDRFSAERLKGVDSTLKIQPAELGDSAMYLCASSPNRDSLAYEQYFGPGTRLTVT.

This chain uses TRBV19 with TRBJ1-1, with a weak D call TRBD1 (6 bases). The germline V gene encodes CDR1 LNHDA and CDR2 SQIVND (reference sequence). The ends were cut back, 4 bases at V and 3 bases at J, with 27 bases in the middle. This CDR3 contains 19 residues. The CDR3 region is CASSTGLGGGERFDTEAFF. In nucleotides, the CDR3 is TGTGCCAGTAGTACGGGACTTGGAGGGGGGGAGAGGTTTGACACTGAAGCTTTCTTT. Combining the CDR3 with reference TRBV19 and TRBJ1-1 gives the whole variable domain DGGITQSPKYLFRKEGQNVTLSCEQNLNHDAMYWYRQDPGQGLRLIYYSQIVNDFQKGDIAEGYSVSREKKESFPLTVTSAQKNPTAFYLCASSTGLGGGERFDTEAFFGQGTRLTVV.

This sequence joins TRBV6-2 or TRBV6-3 and TRBJ2-1; no reliable D call. CDR3 length: 16 amino acids. With 4 bases removed from V and 0 bases from J, the gap between germline ends came to 13 bases. Germline CDR1 and CDR2: MNHEY and SVGEGT. Here the CDR3 reads CASSSLIKSSYNEQFF. The CDR3 DNA sequence: TGTGCCAGCAGTTCGCTAATCAAAAGCTCCTACAATGAGCAGTTCTTC.